This T cell receptor beta chain was obtained from a study of blood T cell repertoires in COVID-19 (dated by TCRdb to about 2020). The study in broad terms: Samples from collaborators originated in the United States, Italy and Spain and spanned both the acute and convalescent phases of COVID-19. The prospective study material was composed of cDNA or gDNA derived from T cells, B-cell-depleted T cells, or PBMCs. Where available, HLA class I and class II types were taken from metadata supplied by the sample provider and were not determined by assay-based typing. The repertoires were made available in a free public database intended to serve as a resource for research on the immune response to SARS-CoV-2. Nearly every sample came with metadata listing a de-identified subject ID, COVID-19 status, age in years and sex. The dataset comprised deeply sampled blood TCRbeta repertoires from subjects exposed to, actively infected with, or recovered from COVID-19. The samples were drawn from two sources: the first 160 participants of the ongoing ImmuneRACE study, and 1,254 subjects contributed by 6 global collaborators.

About this clone itself: What antigen it recognizes has not been identified. Base qualities are missing; no much larger clone stands one base away.

TCRbeta CDR3 regions were amplified from genomic DNA by means of the immunoSEQ Assay, a bias-controlled multiplex PCR. For the original study's pipeline: Within the assay, amplification of reference gene primers was used to estimate how many nucleated cells each sample contained. To quantify the absolute abundance of each unique TCRbeta CDR3 rearrangement, sequence reads were collapsed and filtered. Productive Simpson clonality was computed per sample as the square root of Simpson's diversity index over productive rearrangements. Entries here come from immuneACCESS through TCRdb and include only in-frame sequences with V and J called. Some clones fail to appear in such tables; in the studies checked, an unresolved V gene covers under half of the shortfall, and the cause of the remainder is unknown. Clone size and V and J calls were adopted from that table, with D and trimming inferred from the DNA. This sample is represented by about 190,000 clones; about 88% of them were singletons. The ten largest clones take up about 1.1% of the sample.

Whole blood was collected in K2EDTA tubes by collaborating institutions according to the institutions' own protocols. For TCRbeta analysis, collaborators shipped samples as frozen whole blood, isolated PBMCs, or DNA extracted from either of those sample types. The germline V gene sets CDR1 to MGHRA and CDR2 to YSYEKL. The CDR3, cysteine through phenylalanine, is 15 amino acids long. Only the CDR3 part of the read is kept: 45 bases, read in frame from the first base. After removal of 3 bases from V and 6 bases from J, the junction retains 5 bases not matched to a gene. Study-wide conclusions, independent of this receptor: The amount of clinical and demographic metadata varied by source and participant and was provided uncurated.

This TCR derives from a man in his thirties or forties with acute or convalescent COVID-19. Sequenced sample: peripheral blood. The sequence joins TRBV4-1 to TRBJ2-2, and 9 bases in between align with TRBD1. The nucleotide sequence is given as TGCGCCAGCAGCCATTCGACAGGGGGTGCCGGGGAGCTGTTTTTT. It is translated as CASSHSTGGAGELFF.